A selection of T cell receptor beta chains follows, all from one sample in a study of PD-1 blockade in classical Hodgkin lymphoma. Clones were read by immunoSEQ multiplex PCR, and TCRdb kept only the in-frame ones, dropping some. Of approximately 17,000 clones listed, approximately 62% are singletons. The sample consisted of peripheral blood mononuclear cells (PBMCs), taken before the fourth cycle of nivolumab. The receptors were gathered from a human donor with classical Hodgkin lymphoma. The CDR3 runs from the conserved cysteine through the conserved F or W. The D gene is left open where the match is weak. For some rows the clone size is stated as once, few or many, or as a class when expanded; others skip it.

D gene: TRBD2
V gene: TRBV5-4
clone size: -
J gene: TRBJ2-3
CDR3 protein: CASSSGLAGGRTDTQYF
CDR3 DNA: TGTGCCAGCAGCTCGGGACTAGCGGGAGGGCGGACAGATACGCAGTATTTT

D gene: TRBD1
V gene: TRBV4-1
clone size: large
J gene: TRBJ2-7
CDR3 protein: CASSQRLAGTASYEQYF
CDR3 DNA: TGCGCCAGCAGCCAACGCTTAGCCGGGACAGCCTCCTACGAGCAGTACTTC

D gene: TRBD1
V gene: TRBV7-6
clone size: -
J gene: TRBJ1-5
CDR3 protein: CASSLRTGGHQPQHF
CDR3 DNA: TGTGCCAGCAGCTTAAGGACAGGGGGCCATCAGCCCCAGCATTTT

D gene: -
V gene: TRBV7-8
clone size: few
J gene: TRBJ2-6
CDR3 protein: CASSFRSSGANVLTF
CDR3 DNA: TGTGCCAGCAGCTTTAGGAGCTCTGGGGCCAACGTCCTGACTTTC

D gene: -
V gene: TRBV5-5
clone size: -
J gene: TRBJ1-1
CDR3 protein: CASSLKSRDTEAFF
CDR3 DNA: TGTGCCAGCAGCTTGAAAAGTAGGGACACTGAAGCTTTCTTT

D gene: TRBD1
V gene: TRBV9
clone size: medium-sized
J gene: TRBJ1-2
CDR3 protein: CASSVAGGNYGYTF
CDR3 DNA: TGTGCCAGCAGCGTGGCAGGGGGTAACTATGGCTACACCTTC

D gene: -
V gene: TRBV29-1
clone size: -
J gene: TRBJ1-2
CDR3 protein: CSAKHRDAYGYTF
CDR3 DNA: TGCAGCGCCAAGCACAGGGATGCCTATGGCTACACCTTC

D gene: -
V gene: TRBV18
clone size: -
J gene: TRBJ1-5
CDR3 protein: CASSPGHPGQYSNQPQHF
CDR3 DNA: TGTGCCAGCTCACCCGGTCATCCTGGTCAGTATAGCAATCAGCCCCAGCATTTT

D gene: -
V gene: TRBV11-3
clone size: once
J gene: TRBJ2-3
CDR3 protein: CASSLGRFGDTQYF
CDR3 DNA: TGTGCCAGCAGCTTAGGGCGTTTCGGAGATACGCAGTATTTT

D gene: -
V gene: TRBV7-9
clone size: few
J gene: TRBJ2-7
CDR3 protein: CASSHPDNYEQYF
CDR3 DNA: TGTGCCAGCAGCCATCCGGACAATTACGAGCAGTACTTC

D gene: -
V gene: TRBV9
clone size: -
J gene: TRBJ1-5
CDR3 protein: CASTPYQPQHF
CDR3 DNA: TGTGCCAGCACTCCGTATCAGCCCCAGCATTTT

D gene: -
V gene: TRBV2
clone size: -
J gene: TRBJ1-1
CDR3 protein: CASAGLLNTEAFF
CDR3 DNA: TGTGCCAGCGCGGGACTGCTGAACACTGAAGCTTTCTTT

D gene: -
V gene: TRBV5-5
clone size: -
J gene: TRBJ1-3
CDR3 protein: CASSTDPSTSGNTIYF
CDR3 DNA: TGTGCCAGCAGCACCGACCCCAGCACCTCTGGAAACACCATATATTTT

D gene: -
V gene: TRBV18
clone size: -
J gene: TRBJ1-1
CDR3 protein: CASSGLNTEAFF
CDR3 DNA: TGTGCCAGCTCGGGGTTGAACACTGAAGCTTTCTTT

D gene: TRBD1
V gene: TRBV6-1
clone size: -
J gene: TRBJ2-7
CDR3 protein: CASRPRGDRVYEQYF
CDR3 DNA: TGTGCCAGCAGACCTCGGGGGGACAGGGTCTACGAGCAGTACTTC

D gene: -
V gene: TRBV4-2
clone size: -
J gene: TRBJ2-2
CDR3 protein: CASSQDSGSGELFF
CDR3 DNA: TGTGCCAGCAGCCAAGATTCGGGGTCAGGGGAGCTGTTTTTT

D gene: -
V gene: TRBV11-2
clone size: -
J gene: TRBJ2-3
CDR3 protein: CASSLGTDTQYF
CDR3 DNA: TGTGCCAGCAGCTTAGGCACAGATACGCAGTATTTT

D gene: -
V gene: TRBV29-1
clone size: -
J gene: TRBJ2-1
CDR3 protein: CSVEGSSWASYNEQFF
CDR3 DNA: TGCAGCGTTGAAGGCTCCTCTTGGGCGTCCTACAATGAGCAGTTCTTC

D gene: TRBD2
V gene: TRBV5-1
clone size: -
J gene: TRBJ2-1
CDR3 protein: CASSLDGLAGGNEQFF
CDR3 DNA: TGCGCCAGCAGCTTGGACGGACTAGCGGGAGGGAATGAGCAGTTCTTC

D gene: -
V gene: TRBV2
clone size: -
J gene: TRBJ2-7
CDR3 protein: CASKELSGASYEQYF
CDR3 DNA: TGTGCCAGCAAGGAGTTGTCAGGGGCTAGTTACGAGCAGTACTTC

D gene: -
V gene: TRBV14
clone size: once
J gene: TRBJ2-2
CDR3 protein: CASSQESVAGELFF
CDR3 DNA: TGTGCCAGCAGCCAAGAGAGCGTGGCCGGGGAGCTGTTTTTT

D gene: -
V gene: TRBV5-1
clone size: -
J gene: TRBJ2-7
CDR3 protein: CASSLGARDGSYEQYF
CDR3 DNA: TGCGCCAGCAGCTTGGGGGCCAGGGATGGCTCCTACGAGCAGTACTTC

D gene: TRBD1
V gene: TRBV5-5
clone size: -
J gene: TRBJ2-1
CDR3 protein: CASSFLGTVGYNEQFF
CDR3 DNA: TGTGCCAGCAGCTTTTTAGGGACAGTAGGCTACAATGAGCAGTTCTTC

D gene: TRBD1
V gene: TRBV29-1
clone size: -
J gene: TRBJ2-4
CDR3 protein: CSAYGTAGDIQYF
CDR3 DNA: TGCAGCGCCTACGGGACAGCTGGAGACATTCAGTACTTC

D gene: -
V gene: TRBV2
clone size: few
J gene: TRBJ2-1
CDR3 protein: CASTGTPQGGNEQFF
CDR3 DNA: TGTGCCAGCACGGGAACCCCACAGGGTGGCAATGAGCAGTTCTTC

D gene: -
V gene: TRBV7-9
clone size: few
J gene: TRBJ1-5
CDR3 protein: CASSTSKPNQPQHF
CDR3 DNA: TGTGCCAGCAGCACTTCCAAACCAAATCAGCCCCAGCATTTT

D gene: TRBD2
V gene: TRBV19
clone size: -
J gene: TRBJ2-7
CDR3 protein: CASSIEAGGHYEQYF
CDR3 DNA: TGTGCCAGTAGTATCGAAGCGGGAGGGCACTACGAGCAGTACTTC

D gene: -
V gene: TRBV7-9
clone size: -
J gene: TRBJ2-5
CDR3 protein: CASSLASGQETQYF
CDR3 DNA: TGTGCCAGCAGCTTAGCTAGCGGCCAAGAGACCCAGTACTTC

D gene: TRBD2
V gene: TRBV6-1
clone size: few
J gene: TRBJ2-5
CDR3 protein: CASSVTAGDQETQYF
CDR3 DNA: TGTGCCAGCAGTGTGACAGCGGGAGACCAAGAGACCCAGTACTTC

D gene: TRBD1
V gene: TRBV5-1
clone size: -
J gene: TRBJ2-5
CDR3 protein: CASSLMSGGQETQYF
CDR3 DNA: TGCGCCAGCAGCTTGATGTCAGGGGGCCAGGAGACCCAGTACTTC

D gene: TRBD2
V gene: TRBV9
clone size: medium-sized
J gene: TRBJ2-2
CDR3 protein: CASSPALAGVTGELFF
CDR3 DNA: TGTGCCAGCAGCCCAGCTTTAGCGGGAGTAACCGGGGAGCTGTTTTTT

D gene: -
V gene: TRBV7-9
clone size: -
J gene: TRBJ2-5
CDR3 protein: CASSPPPTEETQYF
CDR3 DNA: TGTGCCAGCAGCCCACCCCCAACAGAGGAGACCCAGTACTTC

D gene: -
V gene: TRBV6-5
clone size: few
J gene: TRBJ2-7
CDR3 protein: CASSYSEPSYEQYF
CDR3 DNA: TGTGCCAGCAGTTACTCAGAACCTTCCTACGAGCAGTACTTC

D gene: -
V gene: TRBV5-1
clone size: -
J gene: TRBJ2-5
CDR3 protein: CASKSGAGPRQETQYF
CDR3 DNA: TGCGCCAGCAAGTCGGGGGCAGGGCCGAGACAAGAGACCCAGTACTTC

D gene: -
V gene: TRBV2
clone size: -
J gene: TRBJ1-1
CDR3 protein: CASSEALPSDSIEAFF
CDR3 DNA: TGTGCCAGCAGTGAAGCGCTTCCGAGTGACAGTATTGAAGCTTTCTTT

D gene: -
V gene: TRBV19
clone size: medium-sized
J gene: TRBJ2-7
CDR3 protein: CASSIGYGAYEQYF
CDR3 DNA: TGTGCCAGTAGTATAGGCTATGGAGCCTACGAGCAGTACTTC

D gene: -
V gene: TRBV27
clone size: -
J gene: TRBJ1-5
CDR3 protein: CASSLKGGNQPQHF
CDR3 DNA: TGTGCCAGCAGTTTAAAGGGAGGCAATCAGCCCCAGCATTTT

D gene: -
V gene: TRBV27
clone size: few
J gene: TRBJ2-3
CDR3 protein: CASSFAGARDTQYF
CDR3 DNA: TGTGCCAGCAGTTTCGCCGGGGCTAGAGATACGCAGTATTTT

D gene: -
V gene: TRBV6-5
clone size: -
J gene: TRBJ1-2
CDR3 protein: CASSYSRGSYGYTF
CDR3 DNA: TGTGCCAGCAGTTACTCGAGGGGCTCCTATGGCTACACCTTC

D gene: -
V gene: TRBV5-1
clone size: few
J gene: TRBJ1-1
CDR3 protein: CASSFTGNTEAFF
CDR3 DNA: TGCGCCAGCAGCTTTACGGGCAACACTGAAGCTTTCTTT